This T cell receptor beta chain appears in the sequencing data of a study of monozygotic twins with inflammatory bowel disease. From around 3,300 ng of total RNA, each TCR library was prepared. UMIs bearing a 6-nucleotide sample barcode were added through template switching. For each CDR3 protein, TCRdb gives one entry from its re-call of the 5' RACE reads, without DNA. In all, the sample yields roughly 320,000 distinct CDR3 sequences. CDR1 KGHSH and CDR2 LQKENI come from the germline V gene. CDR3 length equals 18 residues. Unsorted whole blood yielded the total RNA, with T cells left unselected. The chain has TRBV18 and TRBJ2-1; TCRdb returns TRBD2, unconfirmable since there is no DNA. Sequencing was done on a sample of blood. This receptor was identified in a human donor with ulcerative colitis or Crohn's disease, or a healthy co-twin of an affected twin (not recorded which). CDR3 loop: CASSPGHNHSRDYNEQFF.